This TCR beta chain was identified during a study of cytomegalovirus exposure and HLA in healthy donors. Whole-study results and caveats: Associated with cytomegalovirus, according to the listing, were 150 to 200 TCR beta chains.

Both 60 Vbeta primers and 13 Jbeta primers went into the PCR. TCRdb's table, derived via immunoSEQ multiplex PCR, lists solely in-frame clones and lacks some. The sample consists of about 170,000 clones, 65% to 90% of them appearing once. This clone was seen more than once but under ten times. Its antigen is still unknown. The clonotype originates from a male donor in good health and CMV-seronegative. Input material: PBMCs.

The CDR3 loop reads CAGKDRALLRKLFF. The CDR3 DNA is TGTGCCGGCAAAGACAGGGCTTTATTGAGGAAACTGTTTTTT. The gene calls are TRBV5-8 and TRBJ1-4, with TRBD1 matching over 7 bases. This CDR3 has 14 amino acids. The junction had 17 bases not matched to a gene; V was cut back by 10 bases and J by 11 bases. The germline V gene encodes CDR1 SGHTS and CDR2 YDEGEE.